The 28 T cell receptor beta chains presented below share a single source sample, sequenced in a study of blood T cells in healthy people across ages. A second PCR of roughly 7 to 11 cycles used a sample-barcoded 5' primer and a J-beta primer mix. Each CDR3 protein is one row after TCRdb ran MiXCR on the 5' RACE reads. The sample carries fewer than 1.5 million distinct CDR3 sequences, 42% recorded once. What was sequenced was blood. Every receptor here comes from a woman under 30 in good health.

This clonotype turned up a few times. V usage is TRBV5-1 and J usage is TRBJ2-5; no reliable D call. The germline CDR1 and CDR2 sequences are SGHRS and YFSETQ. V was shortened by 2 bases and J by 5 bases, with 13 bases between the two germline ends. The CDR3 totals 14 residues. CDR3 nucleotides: TGCGCCAGCAGCTTCGGCCTCCCCCGGGAGACCCAGTACTTC. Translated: CASSFGLPRETQYF.

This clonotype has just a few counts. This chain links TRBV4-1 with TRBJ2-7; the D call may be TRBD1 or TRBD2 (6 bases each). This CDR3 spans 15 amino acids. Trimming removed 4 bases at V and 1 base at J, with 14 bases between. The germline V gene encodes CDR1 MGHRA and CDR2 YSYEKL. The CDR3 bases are TGCGCCAGCAGCCCCTTTGGAGGGGGGTCCTACGAGCAGTACTTC. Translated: CASSPFGGGSYEQYF.

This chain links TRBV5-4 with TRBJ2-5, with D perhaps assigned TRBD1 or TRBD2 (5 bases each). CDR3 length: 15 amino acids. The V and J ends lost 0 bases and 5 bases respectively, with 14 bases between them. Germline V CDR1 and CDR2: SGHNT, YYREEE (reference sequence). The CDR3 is CASSLVLGTMETQYF. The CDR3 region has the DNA TGTGCCAGCAGCTTGGTGCTAGGGACCATGGAGACCCAGTACTTC. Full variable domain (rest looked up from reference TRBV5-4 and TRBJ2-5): ETGVTQSPTHLIKTRGQQVTLRCSSQSGHNTVSWYQQALGQGPQFIFQYYREEENGRGNFPPRFSGLQFPNYSSELNVNALELDDSALYLCASSLVLGTMETQYFGPGTRLLVL.

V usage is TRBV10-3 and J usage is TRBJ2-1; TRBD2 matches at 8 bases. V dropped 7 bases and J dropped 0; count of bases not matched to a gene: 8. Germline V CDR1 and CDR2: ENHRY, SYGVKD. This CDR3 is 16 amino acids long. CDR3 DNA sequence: TGTGCCATCACTGGAGTTAGCGGGGCCTCCTACAATGAGCAGTTCTTC. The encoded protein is CAITGVSGASYNEQFF.

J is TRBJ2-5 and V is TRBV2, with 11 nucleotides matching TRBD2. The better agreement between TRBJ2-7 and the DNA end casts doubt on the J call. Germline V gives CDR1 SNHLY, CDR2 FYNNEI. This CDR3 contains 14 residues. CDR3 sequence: CASMVAGGPNEQYF. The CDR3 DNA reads TGTGCCAGCATGGTAGCGGGAGGGCCGAACGAGCAGTACTTC.

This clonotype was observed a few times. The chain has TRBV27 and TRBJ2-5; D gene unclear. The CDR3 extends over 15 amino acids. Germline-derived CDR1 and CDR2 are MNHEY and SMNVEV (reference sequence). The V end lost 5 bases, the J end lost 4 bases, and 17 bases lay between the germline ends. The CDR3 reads CASSSVYVTGETQYF. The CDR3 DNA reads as TGTGCCAGCAGTAGCGTTTACGTTACGGGAGAGACCCAGTACTTC.

Here the CDR3 DNA reads TGTGCCAGCACCGAGACAGGGGGCATGTTTGGCTACACCTTC. This sequence encodes CASTETGGMFGYTF. The chain employs TRBV6-5 and TRBJ1-2; 10 bases fit TRBD1. The CDR3 contains 14 residues. CDR1 is MNHEY and CDR2 is SVGAGI in the germline V gene. The V gene end was trimmed by 7 bases and the J gene end by 7 bases; junction bases not matched to a gene: 9.

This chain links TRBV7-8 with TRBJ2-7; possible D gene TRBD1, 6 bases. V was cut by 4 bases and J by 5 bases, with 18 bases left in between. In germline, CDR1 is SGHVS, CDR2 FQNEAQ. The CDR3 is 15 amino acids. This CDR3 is CASSSGLDSNHEQYF. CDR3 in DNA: TGTGCCAGCAGCTCAGGACTGGACAGTAACCACGAGCAGTACTTC. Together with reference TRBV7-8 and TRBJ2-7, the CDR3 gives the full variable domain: GAGVSQSPRYKVAKRGQDVALRCDPISGHVSLFWYQQALGQGPEFLTYFQNEAQLDKSGLPSDRFFAERPEGSVSTLKIQRTQQEDSAVYLCASSSGLDSNHEQYFGPGTRLTVT.

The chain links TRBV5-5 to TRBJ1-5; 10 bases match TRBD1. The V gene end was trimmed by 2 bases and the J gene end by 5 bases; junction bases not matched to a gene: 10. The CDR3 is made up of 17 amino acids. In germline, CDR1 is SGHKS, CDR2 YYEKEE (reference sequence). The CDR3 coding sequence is TGTGCCAGCAGCTTATTCGGAGGGACAGGGGTAGATCAGCCCCAGCATTTT. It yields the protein CASSLFGGTGVDQPQHF. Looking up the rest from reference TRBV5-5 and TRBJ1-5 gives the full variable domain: DAGVTQSPTHLIKTRGQQVTLRCSPISGHKSVSWYQQVLGQGPQFIFQYYEKEERGRGNFPDRFSARQFPNYSSELNVNALLLGDSALYLCASSLFGGTGVDQPQHFGDGTRLSIL.

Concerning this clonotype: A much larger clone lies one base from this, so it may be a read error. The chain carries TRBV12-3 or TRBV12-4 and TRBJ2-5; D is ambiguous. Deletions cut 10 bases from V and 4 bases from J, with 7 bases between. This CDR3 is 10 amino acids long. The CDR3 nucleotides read TGTGCCATTGTAGGAGAGACCCAGTACTTC. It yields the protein CAIVGETQYF.

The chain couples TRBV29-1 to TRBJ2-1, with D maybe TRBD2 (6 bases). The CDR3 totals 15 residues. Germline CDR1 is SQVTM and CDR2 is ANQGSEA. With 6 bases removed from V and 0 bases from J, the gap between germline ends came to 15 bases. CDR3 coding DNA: TGCAGCGTGACCCTGGGACTCGCCTCCTACAATGAGCAGTTCTTC. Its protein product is CSVTLGLASYNEQFF.

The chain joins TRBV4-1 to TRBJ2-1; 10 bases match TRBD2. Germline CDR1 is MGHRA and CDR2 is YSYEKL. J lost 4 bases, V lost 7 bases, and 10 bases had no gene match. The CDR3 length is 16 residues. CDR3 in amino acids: CASTNALAGEYNEQFF. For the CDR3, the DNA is TGCGCCAGCACCAACGCGCTAGCGGGGGAATACAATGAGCAGTTCTTC.

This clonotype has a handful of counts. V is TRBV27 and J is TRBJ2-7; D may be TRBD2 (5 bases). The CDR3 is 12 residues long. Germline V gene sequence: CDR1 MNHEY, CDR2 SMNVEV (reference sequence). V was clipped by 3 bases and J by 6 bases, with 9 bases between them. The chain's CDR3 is CASSLKGAEQYF. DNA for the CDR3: TGTGCCAGCAGTTTGAAGGGAGCCGAGCAGTACTTC.

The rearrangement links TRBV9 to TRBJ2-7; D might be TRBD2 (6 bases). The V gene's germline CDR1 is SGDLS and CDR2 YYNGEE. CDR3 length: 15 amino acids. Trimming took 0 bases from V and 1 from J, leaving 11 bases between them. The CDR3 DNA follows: TGTGCCAGCAGCGTAGAGGAGGGATATTCCTACGAGCAGTACTTC. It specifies CASSVEEGYSYEQYF.

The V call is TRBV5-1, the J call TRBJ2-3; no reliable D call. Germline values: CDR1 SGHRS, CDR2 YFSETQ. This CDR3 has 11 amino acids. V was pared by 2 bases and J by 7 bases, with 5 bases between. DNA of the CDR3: TGCGCCAGCAGCTTAGATTATACGCAGTATTTT. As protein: CASSLDYTQYF.

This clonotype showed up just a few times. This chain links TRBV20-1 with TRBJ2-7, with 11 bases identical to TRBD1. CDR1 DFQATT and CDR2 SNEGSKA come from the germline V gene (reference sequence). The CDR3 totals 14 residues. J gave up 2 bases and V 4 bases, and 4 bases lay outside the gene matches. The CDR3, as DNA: TGCAGTGCTACCCCGGGACAGGGGGCCTACGAGCAGTACTTC. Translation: CSATPGQGAYEQYF.

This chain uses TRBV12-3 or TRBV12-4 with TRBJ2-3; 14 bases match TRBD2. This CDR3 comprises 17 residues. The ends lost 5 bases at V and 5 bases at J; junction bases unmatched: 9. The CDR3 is CASSPGTSGSSLDTQYF. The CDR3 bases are TGTGCCAGCAGTCCAGGGACTAGCGGGAGTTCGTTAGATACGCAGTATTTT.

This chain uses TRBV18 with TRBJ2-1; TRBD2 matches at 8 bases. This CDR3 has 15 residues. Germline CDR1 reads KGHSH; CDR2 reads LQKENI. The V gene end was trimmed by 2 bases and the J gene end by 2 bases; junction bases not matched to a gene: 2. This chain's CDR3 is CASSPKLAAYNEQFF. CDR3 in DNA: TGTGCCAGCTCACCAAAACTAGCGGCCTACAATGAGCAGTTCTTC.

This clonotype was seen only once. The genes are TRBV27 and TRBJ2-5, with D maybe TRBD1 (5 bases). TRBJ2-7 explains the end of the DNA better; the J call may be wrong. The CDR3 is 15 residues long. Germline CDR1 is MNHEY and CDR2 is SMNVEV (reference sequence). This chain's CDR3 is CASRGLKSLRDEQYF. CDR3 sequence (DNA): TGTGCCAGCAGAGGCTTAAAATCCCTCAGGGACGAGCAGTACTTC.

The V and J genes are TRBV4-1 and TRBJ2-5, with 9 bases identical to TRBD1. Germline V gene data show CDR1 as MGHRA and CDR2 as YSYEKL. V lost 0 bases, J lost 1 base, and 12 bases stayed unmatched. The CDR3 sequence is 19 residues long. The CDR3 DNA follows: TGCGCCAGCAGCCAAGAATTGGTCGGGACAGGGACTTCCCAAGAGACCCAGTACTTC. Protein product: CASSQELVGTGTSQETQYF.

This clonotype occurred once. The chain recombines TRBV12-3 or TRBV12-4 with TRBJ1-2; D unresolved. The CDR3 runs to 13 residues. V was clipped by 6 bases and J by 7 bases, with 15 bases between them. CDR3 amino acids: CASRGTAPSGYTF. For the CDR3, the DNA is TGTGCCAGCAGGGGTACAGCACCCTCTGGCTACACCTTC.

The CDR3 reads CASSYSGRGHTEAFF. The CDR3 nucleotides are TGTGCCAGCAGTTACTCGGGCAGGGGGCACACTGAAGCTTTCTTT. The chain combines TRBV6-5 with TRBJ1-1, with TRBD1 identical over 8 bases. Germline-derived CDR1 and CDR2 are MNHEY and SVGAGI. The CDR3 sequence is 15 residues long. Trimming cost V 0 bases and J 3 bases; bases outside gene matches: 3.

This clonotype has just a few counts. Here the CDR3 DNA reads TGTGCCAGCGCGGCCCATTTCGGGGGCGCCCCTAATGAAAAACTGTTTTTT. This gives the protein CASAAHFGGAPNEKLFF. The chain uses TRBV27 and TRBJ1-4, with TRBD1 as a possible D gene (6 bases). The CDR3 has 17 amino acids. Germline CDR1 reads MNHEY; CDR2 reads SMNVEV (reference sequence). V was pared by 8 bases and J by 3 bases, with 22 bases between.

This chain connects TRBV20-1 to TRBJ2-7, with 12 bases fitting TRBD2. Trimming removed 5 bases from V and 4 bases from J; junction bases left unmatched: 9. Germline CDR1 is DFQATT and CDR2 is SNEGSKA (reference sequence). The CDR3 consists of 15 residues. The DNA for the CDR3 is TGCAGTGCTCACCCGGGACTAGCGGGCGCATACGAGCAGTACTTC. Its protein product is CSAHPGLAGAYEQYF.

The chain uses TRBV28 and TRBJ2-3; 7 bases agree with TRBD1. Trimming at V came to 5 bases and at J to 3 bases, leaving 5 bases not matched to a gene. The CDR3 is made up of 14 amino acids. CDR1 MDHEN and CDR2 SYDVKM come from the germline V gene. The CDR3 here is CASSRTGITDTQYF. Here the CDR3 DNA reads TGTGCCAGCAGTCGGACAGGAATTACAGATACGCAGTATTTT.

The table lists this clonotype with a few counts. CDR3 sequence (DNA): TGTGCCAGCAGCCTGAGCGGGCCGAGCACCTACGAGCAGTACTTC. Its protein product is CASSLSGPSTYEQYF. This rearrangement joins TRBV2 to TRBJ2-7, with a possible D match to TRBD2 (6 bases). CDR1 is SNHLY and CDR2 is FYNNEI in the germline V gene. The CDR3 totals 15 residues. V lost 6 bases and J 2 bases, leaving 17 bases between the germline ends.

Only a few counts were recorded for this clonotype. CDR3 sequence: CSARETVGYTF. The CDR3 DNA reads as TGCAGTGCTAGAGAGACTGTTGGCTACACCTTC. J is TRBJ1-2 and V is TRBV20-1; D call uncertain. Between the trimmed V and J ends, which lost 0 bases and 7 bases, there was a span of 6 bases. The CDR3 is 11 amino acids. Looked up from germline, CDR1 is DFQATT and CDR2 is SNEGSKA (reference sequence).

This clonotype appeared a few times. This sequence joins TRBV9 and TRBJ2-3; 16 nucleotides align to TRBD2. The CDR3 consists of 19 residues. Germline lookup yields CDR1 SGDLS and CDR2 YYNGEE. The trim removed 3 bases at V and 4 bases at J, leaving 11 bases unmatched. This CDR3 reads CASSDPLPGTSGGADTQYF. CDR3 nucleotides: TGTGCCAGCAGCGATCCTTTACCCGGGACTAGCGGGGGGGCAGATACGCAGTATTTT. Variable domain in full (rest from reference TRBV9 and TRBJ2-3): DSGVTQTPKHLITATGQRVTLRCSPRSGDLSVYWYQQSLDQGLQFLIQYYNGEERAKGNILERFSAQQFPDLHSELNLSSLELGDSALYFCASSDPLPGTSGGADTQYFGPGTRLTVL.